These 31 T cell receptor beta chains originate from one sample sequenced in a study of beta chain features in type 1 diabetes (dated by TCRdb to 2016 to 2019). Library creation used the immunoSEQ multiplex PCR assay. The entire isolated RNA was reverse transcribed using the High Capacity cDNA Reverse Transcription Kit, and thus expressed TCRB transcripts were sequenced. TCRdb stores this immuneACCESS table with in-frame sequences only. Part of the clones is absent; in the studies checked, under half of the shortfall reflects unresolved V genes, and no reason is known for the rest. Counted in this sample were 350,000 to 450,000 clones; roughly 15% of them appeared once. The top ten clones comprise under 0.02% of the sample. Sequences were obtained from naive CD4+ T cells from blood. In the paper's terms, the cell subset or site label means: true naive CD4+ T cells. These receptors all come from a woman aged 18 to 35 in good health.

In DNA, the CDR3 is TGTGCCAGCTCACAGGGACTAGCGGGAGTTGATGAGCAGTTCTTC. Translating it yields CASSQGLAGVDEQFF. V gene TRBV18 combines with J gene TRBJ2-1, with TRBD2 matching 14 bases. The germline V gene has CDR1 KGHSH and CDR2 LQKENI. The CDR3 is made up of 15 amino acids. V lost 4 bases to trimming and J lost 8 bases; unmatched junction nucleotides: 4.

This clone was recorded a few times. The V gene is TRBV5-1, the J gene TRBJ2-2; TRBD2 matches at 7 bases. CDR1 is SGHRS, CDR2 YFSETQ, per germline. The V gene end was trimmed by 7 bases and the J gene end by 4 bases; junction bases not matched to a gene: 13. This CDR3 has 16 amino acids. CDR3 loop: CASRRSGGSATGELFF. In DNA form, the CDR3 reads TGCGCCAGCCGTCGGTCCGGCGGGAGCGCCACCGGGGAGCTGTTTTTT.

V usage is TRBV4-1 and J usage is TRBJ1-1; TRBD1 matches 9 bases. J was trimmed by 2 bases and V by 1 base; bases with no gene match: 5. CDR1 is MGHRA, CDR2 YSYEKL, per germline. The CDR3 spans 16 residues. DNA of the CDR3: TGCGCCAGCAGCCAAGCAACGGGACAGGGAAACACTGAAGCTTTCTTT. This sequence encodes CASSQATGQGNTEAFF.

This chain links TRBV11-2 with TRBJ2-1, with a tentative D call TRBD2 (5 bases). The CDR3 extends over 16 amino acids. Germline loops: CDR1 SGHAT, CDR2 FQNNGV. V dropped 2 bases and J dropped 6 bases, with 17 bases sitting between them. CDR3 nucleotide sequence: TGTGCCAGCAGCTTATTTAGCGCCCTCCGCAGCAATGAGCAGTTCTTC. It encodes CASSLFSALRSNEQFF.

This clone showed up just a few times. The chain links TRBV7-2 to TRBJ2-1; D uncertain. The germline gives CDR1 SGHTA, CDR2 FQGNSA. The V and J ends lost 1 base and 9 bases respectively, with 7 bases between them. CDR3 length: 12 amino acids. The CDR3 DNA follows: TGTGCCAGCAGCTTAGGTCGGAGTGAGCAGTTCTTC. Protein: CASSLGRSEQFF. Full variable domain (missing parts from reference TRBV7-2 and TRBJ2-1): GAGVSQSPSNKVTEKGKDVELRCDPISGHTALYWYRQSLGQGLEFLIYFQGNSAPDKSGLPSDRFSAERTGGSVSTLTIQRTQQEDSAVYLCASSLGRSEQFFGPGTRLTVL.

This clone was counted only a few times. The chain couples TRBV4-3 to TRBJ2-1, with a tentative D call TRBD2 (6 bases). Trimming stripped 0 bases from V and 12 bases from J, with 12 bases between. The CDR3 runs to 13 residues. The germline V gene has CDR1 LGHNA and CDR2 YSLEER. DNA for the CDR3: TGCGCCAGCAGCCAAGAGGCGGGGCAGTGGCAGTTCTTC. It specifies CASSQEAGQWQFF.

This clone was counted between two and nine times. The genes are TRBV2 and TRBJ1-1; no firm D call. Per the germline V gene, CDR1 is SNHLY and CDR2 is FYNNEI. CDR3 length: 13 residues. V was trimmed by 3 bases and J by 1 base, leaving 6 bases between them. The CDR3 DNA reads TGTGCCAGCAGTGATAGGAGGAACACTGAAGCTTTCTTT. Residues: CASSDRRNTEAFF.

The table lists this clone with a few counts. The chain links TRBV18 to TRBJ2-3; a possible D gene is TRBD1 (5 bases). Germline CDR1 reads KGHSH; CDR2 reads LQKENI. The CDR3 extends over 17 amino acids. V was trimmed by 1 base and J by 6 bases, leaving 20 bases between them. The CDR3 region is CASSPLGREAQADTQYF. Written as DNA, the CDR3 is TGTGCCAGCTCACCACTGGGGCGCGAGGCTCAAGCGGATACGCAGTATTTT.

The J gene is TRBJ2-7, the V gene TRBV7-2, with 13 bases aligning to TRBD2. Germline-derived CDR1 and CDR2 are SGHTA and FQGNSA. J was trimmed by 3 bases and V by 1 base; bases with no gene match: 3. The CDR3 is 16 residues long. The DNA for the CDR3 is TGTGCCAGCAGCTTAGGGGGGACTAGCGGGAACTACGAGCAGTACTTC. Residues: CASSLGGTSGNYEQYF.

This clone was seen a handful of times. The chain has TRBV7-9 and TRBJ2-1; D may be TRBD2 (6 bases). The length of the CDR3 is 12 residues. V shed 6 bases and J shed 7 bases, with 10 bases lying between them. The germline V gene encodes CDR1 SEHNR and CDR2 FQNEAQ (reference sequence). CDR3 sequence: CASRGGGNEQFF. CDR3 nucleotide sequence: TGTGCCAGCAGGGGAGGAGGGAATGAGCAGTTCTTC.

V and J are TRBV7-9 and TRBJ2-1; TRBD1 matches at 7 bases. Germline V CDR1 and CDR2: SEHNR, FQNEAQ (reference sequence). The trim removed 8 bases at V and 8 bases at J, leaving 12 bases unmatched. This CDR3 spans 14 amino acids. The CDR3: CASWDSGRWDEQFF. The DNA for the CDR3 is TGTGCCAGCTGGGACAGCGGACGGTGGGATGAGCAGTTCTTC.

This clone was counted a few times. The CDR3 reads CASSTTSGNTDTQYF. CDR3 DNA sequence: TGTGCCAGCAGCACGACTAGCGGAAACACAGATACGCAGTATTTT. V and J are TRBV21-1 and TRBJ2-3; whether TRBD2, the table's D call, matches the DNA was not checked. TRBV21-1 is marked as a pseudogene. The CDR3 sequence is 15 residues long.

V usage is TRBV9 and J usage is TRBJ2-1; the match to TRBD2 covers 8 bases. Looked up from germline, CDR1 is SGDLS and CDR2 is YYNGEE. The J segment lost 0 bases and the V segment lost 5 bases, leaving 4 bases of the junction unmatched. This CDR3 contains 15 residues. This CDR3 reads CASSRGGSSYNEQFF. DNA for the CDR3: TGTGCCAGCAGTCGGGGGGGTAGCTCCTACAATGAGCAGTTCTTC.

Comment on this clone: The sample holds other DNA sequences that translate to the same CDR3. This sequence joins TRBV14 and TRBJ1-1; no reliable D call. The CDR3 length is 13 residues. The germline CDR1 and CDR2 sequences are SGHDN and FVKESK. V lost 0 bases, J lost 1 base, and 3 bases lay in between. Written as DNA, the CDR3 is TGTGCCAGCAGCCAAGACAGGAACACTGAAGCTTTCTTT. Amino acid sequence: CASSQDRNTEAFF. Supplemented by reference TRBV14 and TRBJ1-1, the full variable domain reads EAGVTQFPSHSVIEKGQTVTLRCDPISGHDNLYWYRRVMGKEIKFLLHFVKESKQDESGMPNNRFLAERTGGTYSTLKVQPAELEDSGVYFCASSQDRNTEAFFGQGTRLTVV.

This clone came up a few times. The chain links TRBV4-1 to TRBJ2-7; 11 bases align to TRBD2. The germline V gene has CDR1 MGHRA and CDR2 YSYEKL. This CDR3 region has 15 residues. V was clipped by 5 bases and J by 6 bases; unmatched bases: 9. The CDR3 DNA sequence: TGCGCCAGCAGCACTCAACTAGCGGGAGACCTCGAGCAGTACTTC. Its translation: CASSTQLAGDLEQYF.

V and J are TRBV7-9 and TRBJ1-1, with 7 bases matching TRBD1. V lost 8 bases to trimming and J lost 1 base; unmatched junction nucleotides: 4. This CDR3 comprises 13 residues. Germline assignment: CDR1 SEHNR and CDR2 FQNEAQ (reference sequence). The CDR3 coding sequence is TGTGCCAGCTTGGGACAGTCGAACACTGAAGCTTTCTTT. Translation: CASLGQSNTEAFF. The entire variable domain, with the rest obtained from reference TRBV7-9 and TRBJ1-1, is as follows: DTGVSQNPRHKITKRGQNVTFRCDPISEHNRLYWYRQTLGQGPEFLTYFQNEAQLEKSRLLSDRFSAERPKGSFSTLEIQRTEQGDSAMYLCASLGQSNTEAFFGQGTRLTVV.

This clone was detected a few times. This chain links TRBV6-1 with TRBJ2-7, with D perhaps TRBD1 (6 bases). Germline CDR1 is MNHNS and CDR2 is SASEGT. CDR3 length: 12 residues. Trimming left V 9 bases short and J 7 bases short, with 16 bases between. The CDR3 loop is CASPQGLREQYF. The CDR3 nucleotides are TGTGCCAGTCCACAGGGTCTGAGGGAGCAGTACTTC.

The chain couples TRBV30 to TRBJ1-1; D possibly corresponds to TRBD1 (6 bases). Trimming removed 5 bases at V and 6 bases at J, with 13 bases between. Per the germline V gene, CDR1 is GTSNPN and CDR2 is SVGIG (reference sequence). This CDR3 has 12 amino acids. The CDR3 loop reads CAWEGGGSEAFF. The CDR3 DNA sequence: TGTGCCTGGGAAGGGGGGGGCTCTGAAGCTTTCTTT. Filled out from reference TRBV30 and TRBJ1-1, the complete variable domain reads SQTIHQWPATLVQPVGSPLSLECTVEGTSNPNLYWYRQAAGRGLQLLFYSVGIGQISSEVPQNLSASRPQDRQFILSSKKLLLSDSGFYLCAWEGGGSEAFFGQGTRLTVV.

The chain uses TRBV28 and TRBJ2-1; the match to TRBD1 covers 10 bases. The CDR3 contains 15 residues. J gave up 5 bases and V 3 bases, and 4 bases lay outside the gene matches. Germline V CDR1 and CDR2: MDHEN, SYDVKM. The CDR3: CASSFLGTGDNEQFF. CDR3 sequence (DNA): TGTGCCAGCAGTTTCCTGGGGACAGGGGACAATGAGCAGTTCTTC. Full variable domain (missing parts from reference TRBV28 and TRBJ2-1): DVKVTQSSRYLVKRTGEKVFLECVQDMDHENMFWYRQDPGLGLRLIYFSYDVKMKEKGDIPEGYSVSREKKERFSLILESASTNQTSMYLCASSFLGTGDNEQFFGPGTRLTVL.

This clone occurred a few times. The chain has TRBV5-6 and TRBJ1-1; D is perhaps TRBD1 (5 bases). This CDR3 spans 14 amino acids. V dropped 1 base and J dropped 3 bases, with 10 bases sitting between them. In germline, CDR1 is SGHDT, CDR2 YYEEEE. The CDR3 bases are TGTGCCAGCAGCTTGATAGGGGTGTACACTGAAGCTTTCTTT. It yields the protein CASSLIGVYTEAFF.

The chain recombines TRBV27 with TRBJ1-1; 10 bases fit TRBD1. The CDR3 is 13 amino acids. V shed 6 bases and J 4 bases; nucleotides not matched to a gene: 2. Germline V lookup: CDR1 MNHEY, CDR2 SMNVEV (reference sequence). The CDR3 spells CASRGTGVTEAFF. In DNA, the CDR3 is TGTGCCAGCAGGGGGACAGGGGTCACTGAAGCTTTCTTT.

Only a few counts were recorded for this clone. This chain links TRBV5-1 with TRBJ2-3, with 7 bases lining up with TRBD1. Germline CDR1 SGHRS, CDR2 YFSETQ. J lost 4 bases, V lost 0 bases, and 5 bases had no gene match. The CDR3 contains 15 residues. Here the CDR3 DNA reads TGCGCCAGCAGCTTGGGAGGACAGGTCCCAGATACGCAGTATTTT. It translates to CASSLGGQVPDTQYF.

The rearrangement uses TRBV7-9 and TRBJ2-5, with D perhaps TRBD1 (5 bases). CDR1 SEHNR and CDR2 FQNEAQ come from the germline V gene (reference sequence). The CDR3 extends over 13 amino acids. V was trimmed by 2 bases and J by 4 bases, leaving 8 bases between them. This CDR3 is CASSLQGTETQYF. The CDR3 DNA sequence: TGTGCCAGCAGCTTACAGGGAACAGAGACCCAGTACTTC.

This clone appeared a few times. CDR3 nucleotide sequence: TGCGCCAGCAGCTTGGACCGGACAGGGGCCGAGCAGTACTTC. Translation gives CASSLDRTGAEQYF. The genes are TRBV5-1 and TRBJ2-7, with TRBD1 identical over 9 bases. J gave up 6 bases and V 0 bases, and 4 bases lay outside the gene matches. CDR1 and CDR2 from the germline V gene are SGHRS and YFSETQ. The CDR3 contains 14 residues.

J is TRBJ2-5 and V is TRBV11-2, with D hard to call. V gave up 0 bases and J gave up 5 bases, with 13 bases separating them. Per germline, CDR1 SGHAT and CDR2 FQNNGV. CDR3 length: 15 residues. The CDR3 spells CASSLEPSAVETQYF. CDR3 DNA: TGTGCCAGCAGCTTAGAACCCTCCGCAGTCGAGACCCAGTACTTC.

This clone was counted a few times. The chain combines TRBV21-1 with TRBJ2-7; the table's D call, TRBD1, has no DNA check behind it. TRBV21-1 is marked as a pseudogene. The CDR3 sequence is 15 residues long. Here the CDR3 DNA reads TGTGCCAGCAGCAAAGGCAGGGCTTTCACCCACGAGCAGTACTTC. Encoded protein: CASSKGRAFTHEQYF.

The V call is TRBV11-2, the J call TRBJ2-1, with 7 nucleotides matching TRBD1. Unmatched junction bases numbered 4, after V lost 2 bases and J lost 6 bases. The V gene's germline CDR1 is SGHAT and CDR2 FQNNGV. CDR3 length: 14 amino acids. The CDR3 DNA reads as TGTGCCAGCAGCTTATTCTCAGGGGGCAATGAGCAGTTCTTC. Its protein product is CASSLFSGGNEQFF.

This clone has only a few counts. The chain uses TRBV30 and TRBJ2-2, with D hard to call. CDR1 is GTSNPN and CDR2 is SVGIG in the germline V gene (reference sequence). V was cut by 3 bases and J by 6 bases, with 11 bases left in between. The CDR3 is made up of 13 amino acids. The CDR3: CAWRRVGPGELFF. The CDR3 nucleotides are TGTGCCTGGAGACGGGTCGGTCCCGGGGAGCTGTTTTTT. The complete variable domain, with remaining parts taken from reference TRBV30 and TRBJ2-2, reads SQTIHQWPATLVQPVGSPLSLECTVEGTSNPNLYWYRQAAGRGLQLLFYSVGIGQISSEVPQNLSASRPQDRQFILSSKKLLLSDSGFYLCAWRRVGPGELFFGEGSRLTVL.

The genes are TRBV30 and TRBJ2-2; 8 bases fit TRBD2. Losses at the gene ends were 3 bases for V and 5 bases for J; bases not matched to a gene: 8. Germline V gives CDR1 GTSNPN, CDR2 SVGIG (reference sequence). The CDR3 is 15 amino acids. Here the CDR3 reads CAWRWFGRGTGELFF. In DNA, the CDR3 is TGTGCCTGGAGGTGGTTCGGGAGGGGTACCGGGGAGCTGTTTTTT.

The chain links TRBV11-1 to TRBJ1-2; 8 nucleotides line up with TRBD1. The V gene's germline CDR1 is SGHAT and CDR2 FQDESV (reference sequence). This CDR3 is built from 15 residues. V trimming: 5 bases; J trimming: 5 bases; junction bases outside the gene matches: 10. The CDR3 DNA reads as TGTGCCAGCAGCCTCGCCGACAGGGGAGGTTATGGCTACACCTTC. Translated, it gives CASSLADRGGYGYTF.

This clone was counted between two and nine times. The chain joins TRBV4-3 to TRBJ2-2; D possibly corresponds to TRBD1 (6 bases). The CDR3 extends over 15 amino acids. Germline V gene lookup returns CDR1 LGHNA and CDR2 YSLEER. Trimming removed 3 bases from V and 5 bases from J, with 13 bases in between. CDR3 region: CASSQSRGGTGELFF. The CDR3 DNA is TGCGCCAGCAGCCAGAGCAGGGGTGGAACCGGGGAGCTGTTTTTT.